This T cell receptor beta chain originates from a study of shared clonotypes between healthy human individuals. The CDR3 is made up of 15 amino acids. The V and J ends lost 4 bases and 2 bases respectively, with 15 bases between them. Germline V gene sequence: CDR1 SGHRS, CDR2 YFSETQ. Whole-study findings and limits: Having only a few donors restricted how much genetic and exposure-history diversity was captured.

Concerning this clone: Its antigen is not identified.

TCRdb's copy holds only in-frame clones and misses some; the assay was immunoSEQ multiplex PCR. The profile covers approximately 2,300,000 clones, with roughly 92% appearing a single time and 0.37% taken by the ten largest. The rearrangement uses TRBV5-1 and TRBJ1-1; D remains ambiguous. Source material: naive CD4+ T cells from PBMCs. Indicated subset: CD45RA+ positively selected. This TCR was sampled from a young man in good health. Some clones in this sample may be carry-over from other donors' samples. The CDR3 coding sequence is TGCGCCAGCAGCCCTAGTTCAGGAGGAAACACTGAAGCTTTCTTT. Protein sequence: CASSPSSGGNTEAFF.